Listed here is a single TCR beta chain. The target antigen is unknown. The sample is drawn from a study of cytomegalovirus exposure and HLA in healthy donors. Looking at the study overall: Most donors, 80% to 90% of a few hundred genotyped, fell in the Caucasian-associated ancestry cluster.

Study outcomes and limitations: The classifier reportedly diagnosed cytomegalovirus status with high specificity and sensitivity. No immune exposure information besides CMV serostatus was available.

This PCR relied on a set of 60 Vbeta primers and 13 Jbeta primers. The method was immunoSEQ multiplex PCR; TCRdb's version includes in-frame clones alone and lacks a portion of them. This repertoire includes around 150,000 clones. Germline CDR1 SGDLS, CDR2 YYNGEE. V was pared by 4 bases and J by 8 bases, with 7 bases between. CDR3 length equals 11 residues. Sequencing was carried out using PBMCs. The V and J genes are TRBV9 and TRBJ2-1; D call uncertain. The sequence was obtained from a man aged 25 to 45 in good health and CMV-seronegative. CDR3 nucleotide sequence: TGTGCCAGCAGCTTGGGCGATGAGCAGTTCTTC. Encoded protein: CASSLGDEQFF. Combining the CDR3 with reference TRBV9 and TRBJ2-1 gives the whole variable domain DSGVTQTPKHLITATGQRVTLRCSPRSGDLSVYWYQQSLDQGLQFLIQYYNGEERAKGNILERFSAQQFPDLHSELNLSSLELGDSALYFCASSLGDEQFFGPGTRLTVL.